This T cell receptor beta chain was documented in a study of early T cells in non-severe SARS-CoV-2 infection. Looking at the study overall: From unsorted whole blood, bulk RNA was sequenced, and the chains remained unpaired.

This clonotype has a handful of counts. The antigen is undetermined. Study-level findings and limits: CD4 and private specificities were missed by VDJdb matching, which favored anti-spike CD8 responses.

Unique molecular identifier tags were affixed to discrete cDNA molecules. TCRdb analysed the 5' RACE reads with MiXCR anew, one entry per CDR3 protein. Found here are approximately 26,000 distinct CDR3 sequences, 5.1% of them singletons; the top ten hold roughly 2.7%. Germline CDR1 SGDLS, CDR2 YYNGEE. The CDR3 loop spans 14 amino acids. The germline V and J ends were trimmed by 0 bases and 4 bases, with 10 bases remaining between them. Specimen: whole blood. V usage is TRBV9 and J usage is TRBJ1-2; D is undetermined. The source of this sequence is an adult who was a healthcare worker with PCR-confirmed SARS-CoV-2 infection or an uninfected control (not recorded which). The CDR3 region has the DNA TGTGCCAGCAGCGTAGTAGCGGACTCCTATGGCTACACCTTC. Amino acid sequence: CASSVVADSYGYTF. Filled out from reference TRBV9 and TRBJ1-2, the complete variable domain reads DSGVTQTPKHLITATGQRVTLRCSPRSGDLSVYWYQQSLDQGLQFLIQYYNGEERAKGNILERFSAQQFPDLHSELNLSSLELGDSALYFCASSVVADSYGYTFGSGTRLTVV.